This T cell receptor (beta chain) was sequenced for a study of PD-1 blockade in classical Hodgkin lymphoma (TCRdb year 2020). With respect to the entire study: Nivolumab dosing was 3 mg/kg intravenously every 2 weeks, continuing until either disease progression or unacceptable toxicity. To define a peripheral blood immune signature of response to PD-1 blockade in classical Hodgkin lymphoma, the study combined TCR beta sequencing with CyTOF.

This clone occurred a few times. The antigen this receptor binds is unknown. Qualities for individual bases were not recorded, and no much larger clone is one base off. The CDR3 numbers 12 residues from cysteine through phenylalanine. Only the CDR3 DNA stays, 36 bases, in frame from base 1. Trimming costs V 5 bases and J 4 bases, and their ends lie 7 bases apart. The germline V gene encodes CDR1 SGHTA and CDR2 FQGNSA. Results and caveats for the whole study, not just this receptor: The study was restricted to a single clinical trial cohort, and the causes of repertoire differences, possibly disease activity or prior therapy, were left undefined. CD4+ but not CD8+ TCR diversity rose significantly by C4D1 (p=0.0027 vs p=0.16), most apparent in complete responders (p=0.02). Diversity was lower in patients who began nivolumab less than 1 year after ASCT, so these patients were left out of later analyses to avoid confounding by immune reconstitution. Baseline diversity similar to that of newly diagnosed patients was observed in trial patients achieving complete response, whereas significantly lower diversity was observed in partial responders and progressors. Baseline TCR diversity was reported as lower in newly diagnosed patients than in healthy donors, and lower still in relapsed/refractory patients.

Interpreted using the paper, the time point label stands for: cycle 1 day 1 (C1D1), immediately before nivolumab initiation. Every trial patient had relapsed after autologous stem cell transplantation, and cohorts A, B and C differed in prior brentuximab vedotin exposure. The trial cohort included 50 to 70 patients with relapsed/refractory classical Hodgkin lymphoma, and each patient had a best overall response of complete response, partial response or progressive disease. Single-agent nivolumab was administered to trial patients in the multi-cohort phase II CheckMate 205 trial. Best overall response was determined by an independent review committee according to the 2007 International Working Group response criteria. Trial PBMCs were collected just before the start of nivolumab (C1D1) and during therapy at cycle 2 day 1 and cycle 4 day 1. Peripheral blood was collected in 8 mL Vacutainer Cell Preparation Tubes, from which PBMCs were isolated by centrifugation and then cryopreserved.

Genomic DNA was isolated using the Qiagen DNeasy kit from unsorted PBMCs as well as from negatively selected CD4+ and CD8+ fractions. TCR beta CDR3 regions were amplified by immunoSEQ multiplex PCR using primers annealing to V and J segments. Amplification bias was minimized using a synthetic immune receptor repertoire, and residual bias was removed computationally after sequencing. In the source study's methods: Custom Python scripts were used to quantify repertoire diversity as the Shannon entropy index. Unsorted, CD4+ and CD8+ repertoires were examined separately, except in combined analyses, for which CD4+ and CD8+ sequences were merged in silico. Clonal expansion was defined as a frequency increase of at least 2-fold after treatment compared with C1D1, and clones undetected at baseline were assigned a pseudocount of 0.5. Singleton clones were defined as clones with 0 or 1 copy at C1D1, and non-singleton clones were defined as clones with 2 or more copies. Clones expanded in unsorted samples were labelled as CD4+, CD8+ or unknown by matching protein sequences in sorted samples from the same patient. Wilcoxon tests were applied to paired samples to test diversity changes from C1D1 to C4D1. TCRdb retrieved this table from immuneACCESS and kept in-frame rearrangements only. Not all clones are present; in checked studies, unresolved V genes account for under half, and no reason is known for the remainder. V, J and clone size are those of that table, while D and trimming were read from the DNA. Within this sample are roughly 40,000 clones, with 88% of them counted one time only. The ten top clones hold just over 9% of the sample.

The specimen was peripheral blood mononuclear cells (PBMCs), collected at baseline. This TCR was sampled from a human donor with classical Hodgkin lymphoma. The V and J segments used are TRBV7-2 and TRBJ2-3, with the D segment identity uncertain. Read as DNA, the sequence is TGTGCCAGCAGCCAGACCCCAGATACGCAGTATTTT. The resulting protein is CASSQTPDTQYF.